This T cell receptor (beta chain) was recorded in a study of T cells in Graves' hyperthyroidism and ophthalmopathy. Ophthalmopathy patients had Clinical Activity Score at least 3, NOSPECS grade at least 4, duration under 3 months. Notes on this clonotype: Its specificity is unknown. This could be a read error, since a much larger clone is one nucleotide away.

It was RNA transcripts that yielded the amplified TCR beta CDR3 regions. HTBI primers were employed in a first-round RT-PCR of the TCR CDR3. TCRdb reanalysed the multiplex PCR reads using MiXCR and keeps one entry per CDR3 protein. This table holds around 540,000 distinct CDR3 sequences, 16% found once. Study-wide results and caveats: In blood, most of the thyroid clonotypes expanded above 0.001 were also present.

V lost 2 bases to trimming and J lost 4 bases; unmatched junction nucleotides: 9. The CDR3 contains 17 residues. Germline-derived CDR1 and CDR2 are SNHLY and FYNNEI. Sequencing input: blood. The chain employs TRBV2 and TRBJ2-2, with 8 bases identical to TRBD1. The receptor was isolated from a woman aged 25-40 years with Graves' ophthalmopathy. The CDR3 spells CASSERTGTESTGELFF. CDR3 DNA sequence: TGTGCCAGCAGTGAACGGACAGGGACGGAGAGCACCGGGGAGCTGTTTTTT.